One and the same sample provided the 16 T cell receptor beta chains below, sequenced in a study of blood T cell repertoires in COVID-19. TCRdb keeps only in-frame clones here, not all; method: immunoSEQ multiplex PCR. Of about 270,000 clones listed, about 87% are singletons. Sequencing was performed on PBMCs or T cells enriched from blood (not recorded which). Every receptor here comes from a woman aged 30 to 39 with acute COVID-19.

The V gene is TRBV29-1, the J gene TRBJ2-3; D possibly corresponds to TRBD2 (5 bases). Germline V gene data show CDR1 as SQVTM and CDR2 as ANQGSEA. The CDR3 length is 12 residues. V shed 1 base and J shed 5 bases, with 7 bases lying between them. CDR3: CSVEVGEDTQYF. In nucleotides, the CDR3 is TGCAGCGTTGAAGTGGGAGAAGATACGCAGTATTTT.

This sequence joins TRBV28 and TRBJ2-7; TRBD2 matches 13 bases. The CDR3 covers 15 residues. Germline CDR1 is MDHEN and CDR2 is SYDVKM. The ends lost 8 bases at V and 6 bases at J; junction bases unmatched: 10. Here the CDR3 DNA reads TGTGCCAGCCGCCAACCGGGACTAGCGGGAATCGAGCAGTACTTC. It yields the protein CASRQPGLAGIEQYF.

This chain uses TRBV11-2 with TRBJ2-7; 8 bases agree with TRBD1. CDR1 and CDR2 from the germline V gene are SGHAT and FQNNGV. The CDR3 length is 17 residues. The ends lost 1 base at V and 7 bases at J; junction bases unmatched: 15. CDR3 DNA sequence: TGTGCCAGCAGCTTAGTAAATTCCGGGACAGGCTATGGGGAGCAGTACTTC. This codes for CASSLVNSGTGYGEQYF.

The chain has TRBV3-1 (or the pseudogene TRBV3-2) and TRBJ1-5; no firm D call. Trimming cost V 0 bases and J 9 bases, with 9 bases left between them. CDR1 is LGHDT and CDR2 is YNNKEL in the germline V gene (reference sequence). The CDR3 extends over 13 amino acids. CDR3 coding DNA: TGTGCCAGCAGCCAAGACAGGCGACGGCCCCAGCATTTT. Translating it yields CASSQDRRRPQHF.

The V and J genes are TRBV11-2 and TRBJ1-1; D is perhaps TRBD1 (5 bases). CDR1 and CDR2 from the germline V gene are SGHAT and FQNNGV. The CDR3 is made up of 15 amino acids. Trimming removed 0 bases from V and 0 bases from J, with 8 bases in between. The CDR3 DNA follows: TGTGCCAGCAGCTTAGAGGGGGGGATGAACACTGAAGCTTTCTTT. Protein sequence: CASSLEGGMNTEAFF. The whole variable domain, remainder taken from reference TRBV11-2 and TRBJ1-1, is EAGVAQSPRYKIIEKRQSVAFWCNPISGHATLYWYQQILGQGPKLLIQFQNNGVVDDSQLPKDRFSAERLKGVDSTLKIQPAKLEDSAVYLCASSLEGGMNTEAFFGQGTRLTVV.

CDR3 bases: TGTGCCAGCAGCCAAGACCCTCGCTGGGGACAGGGAACGGGTGAAAAACTGTTTTTT. Protein: CASSQDPRWGQGTGEKLFF. This chain uses TRBV3-1 (or the pseudogene TRBV3-2) with TRBJ1-4; 9 nucleotides agree with TRBD1. This CDR3 comprises 19 residues. The germline V gene has CDR1 LGHDT and CDR2 YNNKEL (reference sequence). J gave up 7 bases and V 0 bases, and 15 bases lay outside the gene matches.

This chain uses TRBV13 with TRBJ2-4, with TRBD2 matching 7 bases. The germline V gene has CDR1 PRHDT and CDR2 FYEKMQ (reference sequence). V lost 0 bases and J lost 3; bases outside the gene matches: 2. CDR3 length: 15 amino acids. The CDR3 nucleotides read TGTGCCAGCAGCTTAGGACTAGCGAGCAAAAACATTCAGTACTTC. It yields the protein CASSLGLASKNIQYF. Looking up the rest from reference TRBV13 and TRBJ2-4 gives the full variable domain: AAGVIQSPRHLIKEKRETATLKCYPIPRHDTVYWYQQGPGQDPQFLISFYEKMQSDKGSIPDRFSAQQFSDYHSELNMSSLELGDSALYFCASSLGLASKNIQYFGAGTRLSVL.

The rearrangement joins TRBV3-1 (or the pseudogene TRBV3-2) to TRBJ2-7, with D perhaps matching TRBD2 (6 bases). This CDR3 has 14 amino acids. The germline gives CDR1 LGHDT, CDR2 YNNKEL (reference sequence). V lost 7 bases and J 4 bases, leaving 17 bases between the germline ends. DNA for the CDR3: TGTGCCAGCACCTTCACTAGCCCCCCATACGAGCAGTACTTC. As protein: CASTFTSPPYEQYF.

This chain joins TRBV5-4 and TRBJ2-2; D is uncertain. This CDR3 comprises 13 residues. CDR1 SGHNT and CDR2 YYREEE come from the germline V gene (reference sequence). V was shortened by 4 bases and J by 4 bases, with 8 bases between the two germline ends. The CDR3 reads CASSPAVTGELFF. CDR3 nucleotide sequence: TGTGCCAGCAGCCCTGCAGTCACCGGGGAGCTGTTTTTT.

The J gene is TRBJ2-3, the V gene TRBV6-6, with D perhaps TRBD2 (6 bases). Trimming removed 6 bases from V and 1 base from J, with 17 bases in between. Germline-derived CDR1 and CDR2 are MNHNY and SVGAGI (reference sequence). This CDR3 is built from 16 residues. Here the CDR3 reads CASRGVWDSGTDTQYF. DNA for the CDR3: TGTGCCAGCAGGGGGGTATGGGACTCCGGCACAGATACGCAGTATTTT.

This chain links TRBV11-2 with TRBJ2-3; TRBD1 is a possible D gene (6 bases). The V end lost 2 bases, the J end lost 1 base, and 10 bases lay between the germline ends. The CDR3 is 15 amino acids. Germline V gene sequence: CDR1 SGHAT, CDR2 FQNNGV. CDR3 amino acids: CASSLYGGGTDTQYF. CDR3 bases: TGTGCCAGCAGCTTATATGGGGGCGGCACAGATACGCAGTATTTT.

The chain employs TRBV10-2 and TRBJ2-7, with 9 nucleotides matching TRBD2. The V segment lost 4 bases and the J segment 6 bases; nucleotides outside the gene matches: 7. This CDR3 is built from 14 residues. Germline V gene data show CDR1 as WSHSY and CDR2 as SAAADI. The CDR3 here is CASSVGSGSGEQYF. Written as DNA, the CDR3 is TGCGCCAGCAGTGTCGGTAGCGGGAGTGGCGAGCAGTACTTC.

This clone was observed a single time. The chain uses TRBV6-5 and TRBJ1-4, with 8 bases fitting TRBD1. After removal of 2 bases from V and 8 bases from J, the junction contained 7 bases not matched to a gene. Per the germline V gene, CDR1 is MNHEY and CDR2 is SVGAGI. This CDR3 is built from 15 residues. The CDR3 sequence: CASSYSGTGIEKLFF. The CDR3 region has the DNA TGTGCCAGCAGTTACAGTGGGACAGGCATAGAAAAACTGTTTTTT.

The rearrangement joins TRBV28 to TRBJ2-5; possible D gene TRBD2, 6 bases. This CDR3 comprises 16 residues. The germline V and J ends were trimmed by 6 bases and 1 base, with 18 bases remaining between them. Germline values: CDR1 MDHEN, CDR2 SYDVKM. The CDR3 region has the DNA TGTGCCAGCAGGATACTAGCTCAAGGCGCCCAAGAGACCCAGTACTTC. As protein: CASRILAQGAQETQYF.

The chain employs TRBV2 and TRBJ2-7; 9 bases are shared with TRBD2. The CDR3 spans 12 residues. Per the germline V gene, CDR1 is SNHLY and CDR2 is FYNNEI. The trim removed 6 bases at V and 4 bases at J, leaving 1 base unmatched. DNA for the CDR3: TGTGCCAGCAGAGGACTAGCGTACGAGCAGTACTTC. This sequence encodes CASRGLAYEQYF.

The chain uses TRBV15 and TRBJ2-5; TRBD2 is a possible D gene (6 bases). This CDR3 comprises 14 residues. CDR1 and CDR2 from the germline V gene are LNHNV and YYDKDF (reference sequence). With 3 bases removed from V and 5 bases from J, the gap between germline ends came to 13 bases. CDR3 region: CATSREGRGETQYF. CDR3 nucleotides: TGTGCCACCAGCAGGGAGGGGAGAGGGGAGACCCAGTACTTC.